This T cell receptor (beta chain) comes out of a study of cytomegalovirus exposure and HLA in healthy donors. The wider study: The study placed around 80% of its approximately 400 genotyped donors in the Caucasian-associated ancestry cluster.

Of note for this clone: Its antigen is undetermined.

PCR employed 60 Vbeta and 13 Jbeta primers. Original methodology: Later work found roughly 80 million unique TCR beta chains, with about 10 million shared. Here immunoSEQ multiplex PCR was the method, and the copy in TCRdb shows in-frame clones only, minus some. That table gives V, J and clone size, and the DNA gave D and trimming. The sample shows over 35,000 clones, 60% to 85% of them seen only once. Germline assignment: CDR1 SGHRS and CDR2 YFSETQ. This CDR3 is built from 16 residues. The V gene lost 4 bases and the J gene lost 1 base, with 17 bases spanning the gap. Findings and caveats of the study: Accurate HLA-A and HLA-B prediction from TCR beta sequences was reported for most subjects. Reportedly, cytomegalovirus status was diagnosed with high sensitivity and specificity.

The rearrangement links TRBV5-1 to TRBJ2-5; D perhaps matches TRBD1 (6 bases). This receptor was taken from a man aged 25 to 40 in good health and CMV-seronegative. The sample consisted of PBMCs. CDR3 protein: CASSPPTGTPQETQYF. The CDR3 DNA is TGCGCCAGCAGCCCCCCAACCGGGACACCCCAAGAGACCCAGTACTTC.